The source of this TCR beta chain is a study of neurological immune-mediated disorders. This CDR3 spans 16 amino acids. V was cut by 4 bases and J by 5 bases, with 19 bases left in between. Using its own MiXCR run on the 5' RACE reads, TCRdb lists one record per CDR3 protein. The sample has fewer than 85,000 distinct CDR3 sequences; around 4.7% are singletons. Noted time point: longitudinal time-point 3. The gene calls are TRBV12-3 or TRBV12-4 and TRBJ2-3; D not resolved. The receptor was isolated from a woman aged 55 to 70 with multiple sclerosis. Sequencing used PBMCs. CDR3 protein: CASSSVPGRRGDTQYF. The CDR3 nucleotides read TGTGCCAGCAGTTCCGTACCTGGGCGTCGAGGAGATACGCAGTATTTT.